These 5 T cell receptor beta chains were all obtained from the same sample, sequenced in a study of molecular identifiers for immune sequencing clone quantification. MiXCR was run by TCRdb on the PCR reads, yielding one entry per CDR3 protein. The data show about 640,000 distinct CDR3 sequences, roughly 21% seen once. The specimen sequenced was naive CD8+ T cells from blood, with Jurkat cell RNA spiked in. Regarding subset: FACS-sorted CD8+CD4-CCR7+CD45RA+ naive T cells. These TCRs come from a human donor in good health. Some libraries in this study had Jurkat cell RNA spiked in.

This clonotype was seen repeatedly, ten times or more. The gene calls are TRBV5-6 and TRBJ1-5; D call uncertain. Per germline, CDR1 SGHDT and CDR2 YYEEEE. This CDR3 is 13 amino acids long. The V gene lost 0 bases and the J gene lost 8 bases, with 9 bases spanning the gap. The CDR3 sequence: CASSLVMAEPQHF. CDR3 coding DNA: TGTGCCAGCAGCTTGGTTATGGCTGAGCCCCAGCATTTT.

This clonotype has at least ten counts. CDR3: CASSYSTGLGYTDTQYF. The CDR3, as DNA: TGTGCCAGCAGTTACTCGACAGGACTAGGTTACACAGATACGCAGTATTTT. V gene TRBV6-5 combines with J gene TRBJ2-3, with D perhaps matching TRBD2 (7 bases). Between the trimmed V and J ends, which lost 0 bases and 2 bases, there was a span of 15 bases. The CDR3 runs 17 residues. Germline V CDR1 and CDR2: MNHEY, SVGAGI.

The chain links TRBV4-3 to TRBJ2-1; 9 nucleotides match TRBD2. Germline V gives CDR1 LGHNA, CDR2 YSLEER. This CDR3 has 18 residues. The junction had 11 bases not matched to a gene; V was cut back by 0 bases and J by 5 bases. In DNA, the CDR3 is TGCGCCAGCAGCCAAGATTCTCGGGCTAGCGGGATTAACAATGAGCAGTTCTTC. This encodes CASSQDSRASGINNEQFF.

This clonotype was observed a few times. The chain has TRBV4-3 and TRBJ2-1; weak D call: TRBD1 (5 bases). Germline V gives CDR1 LGHNA, CDR2 YSLEER. The CDR3 is made up of 12 amino acids. Trimming stripped 0 bases from V and 12 bases from J, with 9 bases between. Here the CDR3 reads CASSQDHRRQFF. As DNA, the CDR3 is TGCGCCAGCAGCCAAGATCACAGGCGGCAGTTCTTC.

Notes on this clonotype: Given a much more abundant clone one base away, this may be a read error. V usage is TRBV9 and J usage is TRBJ2-3; the D gene is possibly TRBD1 (6 bases). The V end lost 7 bases, the J end lost 6 bases, and 30 bases lay between the germline ends. CDR3 length: 18 residues. CDR1 SGDLS and CDR2 YYNGEE come from the germline V gene. The CDR3, as DNA: TGTGCCAGCGGCGCAGGGGAATTGGTAGCTTCTTCTGGGGATACGCAGTATTTT. Translation: CASGAGELVASSGDTQYF.